This T cell receptor (beta chain) was sequenced during a study of long-term antiretroviral therapy in people with HIV. The study, taken as a whole, reports: An increase in diversity followed ART, yet levels stayed below transplant donor controls.

As concerns this clone: Its matching antigen is unknown.

The length of the CDR3 is 14 residues. Germline CDR1 MNHEY, CDR2 SVGAGI. V was pared by 5 bases and J by 4 bases, with 12 bases between. Researchers ran immunoSEQ v3.0 at survey level. Sequencing used immunoSEQ multiplex PCR; TCRdb keeps in-frame clones, though not all of them. The sample gives under 30,000 clones, approximately 90% of which show up once; around 8.7% is in the top ten. This sample comprised unsorted PBMCs, obtained 1.8 years before starting antiretroviral therapy. V and J are TRBV6-5 and TRBJ1-3, with D perhaps matching TRBD1 (5 bases). The origin of this receptor is a man aged 50 or older with HIV. This CDR3 is CASSPGDRGNTIYF. The DNA of the CDR3 is TGTGCCAGCAGTCCGGGTGACAGAGGAAACACCATATATTTT.